This TCR beta chain was retrieved from a study of immune heterogeneity within non-small cell lung tumors. This clonotype is medium-sized within its sample. This CDR3 contains 18 residues. The ends lost 4 bases at V and 2 bases at J; junction bases unmatched: 13. Germline V gives CDR1 KGHSY, CDR2 FQNENV. Per sample, around 0.55 ug of bulk tumor genomic DNA was the template used. Several biopsies were collected from each primary tumor during surgery. They were spaced as far apart as possible within the tumor mass. These patients got curative surgery after being newly diagnosed with untreated non-small cell lung cancer. For the TCR beta CDR3, multiplex PCR with 32 V and 13 J primers performed the amplification. Each CDR3 protein is one row after TCRdb ran MiXCR on the multiplex PCR reads. The sample lists 12,000 to 15,000 distinct CDR3 sequences; more than 30% were seen once.

The specimen was lung tumor tissue. The chain employs TRBV16 and TRBJ2-7; TRBD2 matches at 11 bases. The TCR was taken from a woman aged 50 to 65 with non-small cell lung cancer. CDR3 bases: TGTGCCAGCAGCCCTTCCTTTCCGGGACTAGCGGTTCCCTACGAGCAGTACTTC. This encodes CASSPSFPGLAVPYEQYF.